The rows below give T cell receptor beta chains drawn from one sample of a study of blood T cells in healthy people across ages. MiXCR was run by TCRdb on the 5' RACE reads, yielding one entry per CDR3 protein. The table records around 1.1 million distinct CDR3 sequences, roughly two fifths of them present only once. Material: blood. The source is a man aged 18 to 35 in good health. The CDR3 runs from the conserved cysteine through the conserved F or W. The D gene is left open where the match is weak. Expanded clones get a size class; other rows say once, few or many, or leave the size out.

clone_size: -; v_call: TRBV20-1; d_call: TRBD2; cdr3_length: 16; j_call: TRBJ2-1; cdr3_aa: CSARDLRGGSFDEQFF; cdr3_nt: TGCAGTGCTAGAGATTTGCGGGGGGGCTCGTTCGATGAGCAGTTCTTC
clone_size: few; v_call: TRBV15; d_call: -; cdr3_length: 12; j_call: TRBJ2-3; cdr3_aa: CATSRRTDTQYF; cdr3_nt: TGTGCCACCAGCAGGAGGACAGATACGCAGTATTTT
clone_size: -; v_call: TRBV7-2; d_call: -; cdr3_length: 13; j_call: TRBJ1-1; cdr3_aa: CASKRPLNTEAFF; cdr3_nt: TGTGCCAGCAAGCGGCCATTGAACACTGAAGCTTTCTTT
clone_size: few; v_call: TRBV7-2; d_call: TRBD2; cdr3_length: 18; j_call: TRBJ2-5; cdr3_aa: CASSLALTSGGPQETQYF; cdr3_nt: TGTGCCAGCAGCTTAGCCCTGACTAGCGGGGGCCCACAAGAGACCCAGTACTTC
clone_size: -; v_call: TRBV5-1; d_call: -; cdr3_length: 14; j_call: TRBJ2-5; cdr3_aa: CASSLAATISEQYF; cdr3_nt: TGCGCCAGCAGCTTGGCCGCGACAATTAGTGAGCAGTACTTC
clone_size: few; v_call: TRBV12-3/TRBV12-4; d_call: -; cdr3_length: 16; j_call: TRBJ1-5; cdr3_aa: CASSLSSVSRNQPQHF; cdr3_nt: TGTGCCAGCAGTTTATCCTCCGTGTCACGCAATCAGCCCCAGCATTTT
clone_size: -; v_call: TRBV11-2; d_call: TRBD1; cdr3_length: 16; j_call: TRBJ1-5; cdr3_aa: CASSLARTGNNQPQHF; cdr3_nt: TGTGCCAGCAGCTTAGCCCGGACAGGGAACAATCAGCCCCAGCATTTT
clone_size: -; v_call: TRBV30; d_call: -; cdr3_length: 13; j_call: TRBJ1-2; cdr3_aa: CAWSGVTDYGYTF; cdr3_nt: TGTGCCTGGAGTGGTGTGACAGACTATGGCTACACCTTC
clone_size: -; v_call: TRBV4-3; d_call: -; cdr3_length: 13; j_call: TRBJ2-5; cdr3_aa: CASSQERRGTQYF; cdr3_nt: TGCGCCAGCAGCCAAGAGCGCAGGGGGACCCAGTACTTC
clone_size: -; v_call: TRBV27; d_call: -; cdr3_length: 13; j_call: TRBJ1-2; cdr3_aa: CASSFRHNYGYTF; cdr3_nt: TGTGCCAGCAGTTTTAGGCATAACTATGGCTACACCTTC
clone_size: -; v_call: TRBV6-2/TRBV6-3; d_call: TRBD1; cdr3_length: 16; j_call: TRBJ1-6; cdr3_aa: CASSTARTGGNSPLHF; cdr3_nt: TGTGCCAGCAGTACCGCCCGGACAGGGGGTAATTCACCCCTCCACTTT
clone_size: few; v_call: TRBV27; d_call: -; cdr3_length: 15; j_call: TRBJ2-4; cdr3_aa: CASSLFRGGKNIQYF; cdr3_nt: TGTGCCAGCAGTTTATTTAGGGGGGGCAAAAACATTCAGTACTTC
clone_size: few; v_call: TRBV10-3; d_call: -; cdr3_length: 13; j_call: TRBJ1-1; cdr3_aa: CAISRRSNTEAFF; cdr3_nt: TGTGCCATCAGTCGACGGTCGAACACTGAAGCTTTCTTT
clone_size: -; v_call: TRBV2; d_call: TRBD1; cdr3_length: 17; j_call: TRBJ2-5; cdr3_aa: CASSLTPDRGVQETQYF; cdr3_nt: TGTGCCAGCAGCCTAACCCCGGACAGGGGGGTACAAGAGACCCAGTACTTC
clone_size: many; v_call: TRBV5-1; d_call: -; cdr3_length: 11; j_call: TRBJ2-7; cdr3_aa: CASSGGYEQYF; cdr3_nt: TGTGCCAGCAGTGGGGGCTACGAGCAGTACTTC
clone_size: -; v_call: TRBV4-3; d_call: -; cdr3_length: 17; j_call: TRBJ2-3; cdr3_aa: CASSQGVSRTSTDTQYF; cdr3_nt: TGCGCCAGCAGCCAAGGTGTAAGCAGAACAAGCACAGATACGCAGTATTTT
clone_size: -; v_call: TRBV12-3/TRBV12-4; d_call: -; cdr3_length: 11; j_call: TRBJ1-5; cdr3_aa: CAVGGRQPQHF; cdr3_nt: TGTGCCGTGGGAGGGCGGCAGCCCCAGCATTTT
clone_size: -; v_call: TRBV15; d_call: -; cdr3_length: 13; j_call: TRBJ1-4; cdr3_aa: CATREAENEKLFF; cdr3_nt: TGTGCCACCAGAGAGGCCGAGAATGAAAAACTGTTTTTT
clone_size: -; v_call: TRBV29-1; d_call: TRBD2; cdr3_length: 13; j_call: TRBJ2-1; cdr3_aa: CSVGGTRGNEQFF; cdr3_nt: TGCAGCGTTGGTGGGACTAGAGGCAATGAGCAGTTCTTC
clone_size: -; v_call: TRBV19; d_call: -; cdr3_length: 15; j_call: TRBJ1-1; cdr3_aa: CASSIGQHVNTEAFF; cdr3_nt: TGTGCCAGTAGTATTGGGCAGCACGTGAACACTGAAGCTTTCTTT
clone_size: few; v_call: TRBV9; d_call: -; cdr3_length: 16; j_call: TRBJ2-3; cdr3_aa: CASSVRMTADTDTQYF; cdr3_nt: TGTGCCAGCAGCGTACGGATGACAGCTGACACAGATACGCAGTATTTT
clone_size: many; v_call: TRBV12-3/TRBV12-4; d_call: TRBD2; cdr3_length: 14; j_call: TRBJ2-3; cdr3_aa: CASRLRGGTDTQYF; cdr3_nt: TGTGCCAGCAGACTGCGGGGGGGCACAGATACGCAGTATTTT
clone_size: few; v_call: TRBV10-3; d_call: -; cdr3_length: 17; j_call: TRBJ1-2; cdr3_aa: CAISEGVGGEANYGYTF; cdr3_nt: TGTGCCATCAGTGAAGGAGTCGGGGGTGAAGCTAACTATGGCTACACCTTC
clone_size: many; v_call: TRBV20-1; d_call: -; cdr3_length: 11; j_call: TRBJ1-2; cdr3_aa: CSGTDNYGYTF; cdr3_nt: TGCAGTGGGACAGATAACTATGGCTACACCTTC
clone_size: few; v_call: TRBV24-1; d_call: -; cdr3_length: 15; j_call: TRBJ1-5; cdr3_aa: CATSDSGELGQPQHF; cdr3_nt: TGTGCCACCAGTGATTCAGGGGAACTAGGCCAGCCCCAGCATTTT
clone_size: once; v_call: TRBV4-3; d_call: TRBD1; cdr3_length: 16; j_call: TRBJ1-1; cdr3_aa: CASSQDWSGGFTEAFF; cdr3_nt: TGCGCCAGCAGCCAAGATTGGTCAGGGGGCTTCACTGAAGCTTTCTTT
clone_size: few; v_call: TRBV5-6; d_call: -; cdr3_length: 16; j_call: TRBJ2-6; cdr3_aa: CASSQMQGVGANVLTF; cdr3_nt: TGTGCCAGCAGCCAGATGCAGGGAGTTGGGGCCAACGTCCTGACTTTC
clone_size: few; v_call: TRBV12-3/TRBV12-4; d_call: TRBD1; cdr3_length: 15; j_call: TRBJ1-4; cdr3_aa: CASSFGSGGREKLFF; cdr3_nt: TGTGCCAGCAGTTTTGGGTCAGGGGGCCGGGAAAAACTGTTTTTT
clone_size: -; v_call: TRBV5-1; d_call: TRBD1; cdr3_length: 15; j_call: TRBJ1-1; cdr3_aa: CASSHLTGVRTEAFF; cdr3_nt: TGCGCCAGCAGCCATCTGACAGGGGTGAGGACTGAAGCTTTCTTT
clone_size: -; v_call: TRBV6-2/TRBV6-3; d_call: TRBD2; cdr3_length: 19; j_call: TRBJ2-1; cdr3_aa: CASNPMTSGGTSSYNEQFF; cdr3_nt: TGTGCCAGCAACCCAATGACTAGCGGGGGGACTAGCTCCTACAATGAGCAGTTCTTC
clone_size: -; v_call: TRBV12-3/TRBV12-4; d_call: TRBD1; cdr3_length: 19; j_call: TRBJ1-3; cdr3_aa: CASSHRTGIATVSGNTIYF; cdr3_nt: TGTGCCAGCAGTCATAGGACAGGGATTGCCACCGTCTCTGGAAACACCATATATTTT
clone_size: -; v_call: TRBV7-2; d_call: -; cdr3_length: 15; j_call: TRBJ2-3; cdr3_aa: CASSSGPEHRDTQYF; cdr3_nt: TGTGCCAGCAGCTCGGGACCGGAGCACCGAGATACGCAGTATTTT
clone_size: few; v_call: TRBV25-1; d_call: -; cdr3_length: 15; j_call: TRBJ2-3; cdr3_aa: CASRGGTALPDTQYF; cdr3_nt: TGTGCCAGCAGAGGCGGGACAGCCCTCCCAGATACGCAGTATTTT
clone_size: few; v_call: TRBV27; d_call: -; cdr3_length: 13; j_call: TRBJ1-6; cdr3_aa: CASSVQGNSPLHF; cdr3_nt: TGTGCCAGCAGTGTTCAGGGAAATTCACCCCTCCACTTT
clone_size: many; v_call: TRBV9; d_call: -; cdr3_length: 13; j_call: TRBJ2-3; cdr3_aa: CASSVTGRDTQYF; cdr3_nt: TGTGCCAGCAGTGTGACAGGCCGAGATACGCAGTATTTT
clone_size: -; v_call: TRBV7-2; d_call: TRBD2; cdr3_length: 15; j_call: TRBJ2-5; cdr3_aa: CASSLAGVKNNEQYF; cdr3_nt: TGTGCCAGCAGCCTAGCGGGGGTTAAAAACAATGAGCAGTACTTC
clone_size: -; v_call: TRBV20-1; d_call: -; cdr3_length: 15; j_call: TRBJ2-2; cdr3_aa: CSARRQVEVGGELFF; cdr3_nt: TGCAGTGCTAGACGACAGGTAGAGGTCGGCGGGGAGCTGTTTTTT
clone_size: -; v_call: TRBV5-1; d_call: -; cdr3_length: 18; j_call: TRBJ1-1; cdr3_aa: CASSLSEAGIFLNTEAFF; cdr3_nt: TGCGCCAGCAGCTTGTCGGAGGCAGGCATCTTTCTGAACACTGAAGCTTTCTTT
clone_size: -; v_call: TRBV9; d_call: -; cdr3_length: 12; j_call: TRBJ2-1; cdr3_aa: CASSGSQGEQFF; cdr3_nt: TGTGCCAGCAGCGGGTCCCAGGGTGAGCAGTTCTTC
clone_size: -; v_call: TRBV18; d_call: -; cdr3_length: 13; j_call: TRBJ1-1; cdr3_aa: CASSPPFGTEAFF; cdr3_nt: TGTGCCAGCTCACCCCCATTTGGTACTGAAGCTTTCTTT
clone_size: -; v_call: TRBV6-2/TRBV6-3; d_call: -; cdr3_length: 13; j_call: TRBJ1-5; cdr3_aa: CASTGFDRQPQHF; cdr3_nt: TGTGCCAGCACCGGCTTTGATCGACAGCCCCAGCATTTT
clone_size: few; v_call: TRBV7-2; d_call: -; cdr3_length: 12; j_call: TRBJ1-1; cdr3_aa: CASRLTNTEAFF; cdr3_nt: TGTGCCAGCAGATTAACGAACACTGAAGCTTTCTTT
clone_size: -; v_call: TRBV6-1; d_call: TRBD1; cdr3_length: 18; j_call: TRBJ1-3; cdr3_aa: CASSPPGTGGSSGNTIYF; cdr3_nt: TGTGCCAGCAGTCCACCCGGGACAGGGGGCAGTTCTGGAAACACCATATATTTT
clone_size: -; v_call: TRBV20-1; d_call: -; cdr3_length: 13; j_call: TRBJ2-1; cdr3_aa: CSAMNPPGNEQFF; cdr3_nt: TGCAGTGCTATGAATCCTCCAGGGAATGAGCAGTTCTTC
clone_size: -; v_call: TRBV9; d_call: TRBD1; cdr3_length: 16; j_call: TRBJ1-1; cdr3_aa: CASSVGQGGGNTEAFF; cdr3_nt: TGTGCCAGCAGCGTGGGACAGGGAGGAGGGAACACTGAAGCTTTCTTT
clone_size: -; v_call: TRBV2; d_call: TRBD1; cdr3_length: 15; j_call: TRBJ2-2; cdr3_aa: CASSARQGANGELFF; cdr3_nt: TGTGCCAGCAGTGCCCGACAGGGGGCGAACGGGGAGCTGTTTTTT
clone_size: few; v_call: TRBV20-1; d_call: -; cdr3_length: 12; j_call: TRBJ1-4; cdr3_aa: CSAISGDEKLFF; cdr3_nt: TGCAGTGCTATTAGTGGGGATGAAAAACTGTTTTTT
clone_size: -; v_call: TRBV12-3/TRBV12-4; d_call: TRBD2; cdr3_length: 14; j_call: TRBJ2-5; cdr3_aa: CASSDSGGLGTQYF; cdr3_nt: TGTGCCAGCAGTGACAGCGGGGGTTTAGGGACCCAGTACTTC
clone_size: once; v_call: TRBV12-3/TRBV12-4; d_call: TRBD1; cdr3_length: 15; j_call: TRBJ1-6; cdr3_aa: CASSTSGQRNSPLHF; cdr3_nt: TGTGCCAGCAGCACCTCGGGACAGCGTAATTCACCCCTCCACTTT
clone_size: once; v_call: TRBV6-2/TRBV6-3; d_call: TRBD1; cdr3_length: 15; j_call: TRBJ2-7; cdr3_aa: CASATRDRGLNEQYF; cdr3_nt: TGTGCCAGCGCAACCCGGGACAGGGGGTTGAATGAGCAGTACTTC
clone_size: -; v_call: TRBV20-1; d_call: TRBD1; cdr3_length: 15; j_call: TRBJ1-5; cdr3_aa: CSADRDRGESQPQHF; cdr3_nt: TGCAGTGCTGACCGGGACAGGGGTGAAAGTCAGCCCCAGCATTTT
clone_size: -; v_call: TRBV6-1; d_call: TRBD1; cdr3_length: 14; j_call: TRBJ2-2; cdr3_aa: CASGTGLNTGELFF; cdr3_nt: TGTGCCAGCGGGACAGGATTGAACACCGGGGAGCTGTTTTTT
clone_size: -; v_call: TRBV6-5; d_call: TRBD1; cdr3_length: 14; j_call: TRBJ1-1; cdr3_aa: CASLRGTGSTEAFF; cdr3_nt: TGTGCCAGCCTCCGGGGGACAGGGAGCACTGAAGCTTTCTTT
clone_size: -; v_call: TRBV9; d_call: -; cdr3_length: 14; j_call: TRBJ2-1; cdr3_aa: CASGSGASNHEQFF; cdr3_nt: TGTGCCAGCGGGTCCGGGGCCTCTAACCATGAGCAGTTCTTC
clone_size: -; v_call: TRBV6-5; d_call: TRBD1; cdr3_length: 12; j_call: TRBJ1-6; cdr3_aa: CASSYRTGGLHF; cdr3_nt: TGTGCCAGCAGTTACCGGACAGGGGGGCTCCACTTT
clone_size: -; v_call: TRBV6-6; d_call: -; cdr3_length: 16; j_call: TRBJ1-3; cdr3_aa: CASSYSNRETGNTIYF; cdr3_nt: TGTGCCAGCAGTTACTCTAACAGGGAAACAGGAAACACCATATATTTT
clone_size: many; v_call: TRBV20-1; d_call: -; cdr3_length: 12; j_call: TRBJ1-2; cdr3_aa: CSAIDNDYGYTF; cdr3_nt: TGCAGTGCTATCGACAACGACTATGGCTACACCTTC
clone_size: many; v_call: TRBV5-1; d_call: -; cdr3_length: 14; j_call: TRBJ1-4; cdr3_aa: CASSSLGTNEKLFF; cdr3_nt: TGCGCCAGCAGCTCCCTAGGAACTAATGAAAAACTGTTTTTT